Here is one TCR beta chain with its context. Its antigen is not identified. The sample originates from a study of vaccination and CD4 T cells after COVID-19. Trimming took 6 bases from V and 2 from J, leaving 23 bases between them. CDR3 length: 18 amino acids. CDR1 and CDR2 from the germline V gene are MNHNS and SASEGT. Treatment defined: roughly nine-day PBMC culture with coronavirus spike peptide pools or control peptides (ViraFEST assay). Sequencing of DNA taken from cultured CD4+ T cells relied on the Oncomine TCR Beta short-read assay. From the PCR reads, TCRdb called clonotypes with MiXCR, one entry per CDR3 protein. The sample holds roughly 20,000 distinct CDR3 sequences, around a quarter seen once.

This chain uses TRBV6-1 with TRBJ1-5; D ambiguous. Sample: cultured CD4+ T cells from blood. The TCR originated in a human donor with COVID-19. The CDR3 protein is CASRLKVSLSGGNQPQHF. CDR3 bases: TGTGCCAGCAGATTAAAAGTGAGCCTGAGTGGGGGCAATCAGCCCCAGCATTTT.